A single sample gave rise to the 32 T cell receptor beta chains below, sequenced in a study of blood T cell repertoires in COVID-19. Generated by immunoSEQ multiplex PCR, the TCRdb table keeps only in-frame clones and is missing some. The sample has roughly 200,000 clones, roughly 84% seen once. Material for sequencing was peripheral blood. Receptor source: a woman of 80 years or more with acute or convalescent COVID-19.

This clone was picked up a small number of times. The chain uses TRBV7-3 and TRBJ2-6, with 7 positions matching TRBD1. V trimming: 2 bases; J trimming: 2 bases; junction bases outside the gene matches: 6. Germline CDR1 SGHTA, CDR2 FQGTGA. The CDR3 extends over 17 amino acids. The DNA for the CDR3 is TGTGCCAGCAGCTTATTGCAGGGGGTGACTGGGGCCAACGTCCTGACTTTC. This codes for CASSLLQGVTGANVLTF.

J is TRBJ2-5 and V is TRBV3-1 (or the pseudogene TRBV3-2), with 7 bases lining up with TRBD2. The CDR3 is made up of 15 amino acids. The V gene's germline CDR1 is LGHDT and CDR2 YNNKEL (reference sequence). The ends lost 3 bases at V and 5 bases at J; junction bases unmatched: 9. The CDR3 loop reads CASSHGGRGGETQYF. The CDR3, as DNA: TGTGCCAGCAGCCACGGCGGGAGAGGCGGGGAGACCCAGTACTTC.

CDR3 DNA: TGTGCCACCAGCACATCTCTTGACGGACATGGGTATTTT. It codes for CATSTSLDGHGYF. This sequence joins TRBV15 and TRBJ1-3, with a tentative D call TRBD1 (5 bases). V lost 4 bases to trimming and J lost 16 bases, with 20 bases between them. Germline CDR1 reads LNHNV; CDR2 reads YYDKDF (reference sequence). This CDR3 comprises 13 residues.

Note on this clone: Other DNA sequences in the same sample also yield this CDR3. The CDR3 sequence is CASSVSGLSSYNEQFF. In DNA form, the CDR3 reads TGCGCCAGCAGCGTTAGCGGGTTAAGCTCCTACAATGAGCAGTTCTTC. The genes are TRBV5-1 and TRBJ2-1; TRBD2 matches 7 bases. CDR1 and CDR2 (germline): SGHRS, YFSETQ. The V and J ends lost 4 bases and 0 bases, in that order; junction bases with no gene match: 7. There are 16 residues in the CDR3.

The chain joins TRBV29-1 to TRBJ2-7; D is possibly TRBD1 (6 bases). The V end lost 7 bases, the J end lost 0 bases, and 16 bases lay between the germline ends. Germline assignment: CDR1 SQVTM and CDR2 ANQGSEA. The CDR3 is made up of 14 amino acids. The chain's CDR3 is CSASRDTSSYEQYF. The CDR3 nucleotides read TGCAGCGCGAGCCGGGACACGAGCTCCTACGAGCAGTACTTC.

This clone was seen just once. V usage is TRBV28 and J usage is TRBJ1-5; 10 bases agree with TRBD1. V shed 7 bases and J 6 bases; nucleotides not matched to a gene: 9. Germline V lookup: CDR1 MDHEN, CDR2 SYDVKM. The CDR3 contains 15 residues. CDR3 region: CASIARGQGSQPQHF. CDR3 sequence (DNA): TGTGCCAGCATCGCGCGGGGACAGGGGAGTCAGCCCCAGCATTTT. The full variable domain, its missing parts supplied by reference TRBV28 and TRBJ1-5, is DVKVTQSSRYLVKRTGEKVFLECVQDMDHENMFWYRQDPGLGLRLIYFSYDVKMKEKGDIPEGYSVSREKKERFSLILESASTNQTSMYLCASIARGQGSQPQHFGDGTRLSIL.

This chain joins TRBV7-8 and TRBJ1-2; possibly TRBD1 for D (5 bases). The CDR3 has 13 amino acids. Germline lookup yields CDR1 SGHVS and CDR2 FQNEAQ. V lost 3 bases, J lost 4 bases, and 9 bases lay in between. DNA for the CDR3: TGTGCCAGCAGCTTCGGGGGGACCTATGGCTACACCTTC. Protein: CASSFGGTYGYTF. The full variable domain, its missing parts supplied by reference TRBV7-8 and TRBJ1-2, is GAGVSQSPRYKVAKRGQDVALRCDPISGHVSLFWYQQALGQGPEFLTYFQNEAQLDKSGLPSDRFFAERPEGSVSTLKIQRTQQEDSAVYLCASSFGGTYGYTFGSGTRLTVV.

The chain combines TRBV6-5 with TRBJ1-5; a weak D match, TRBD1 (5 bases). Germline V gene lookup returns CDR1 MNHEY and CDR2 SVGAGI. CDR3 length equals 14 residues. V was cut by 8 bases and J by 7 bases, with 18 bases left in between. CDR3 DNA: TGTGCCAGCCACCCCCGCGGGGGAGGGCAGCCCCAGCATTTT. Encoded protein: CASHPRGGGQPQHF.

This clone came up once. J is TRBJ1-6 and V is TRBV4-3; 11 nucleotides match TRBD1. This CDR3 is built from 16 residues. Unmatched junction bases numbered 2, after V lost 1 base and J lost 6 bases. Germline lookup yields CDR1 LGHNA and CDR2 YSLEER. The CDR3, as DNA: TGCGCCAGCAGCCAAGGGACAGGGGGCACTAATTCACCCCTCCACTTT. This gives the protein CASSQGTGGTNSPLHF.

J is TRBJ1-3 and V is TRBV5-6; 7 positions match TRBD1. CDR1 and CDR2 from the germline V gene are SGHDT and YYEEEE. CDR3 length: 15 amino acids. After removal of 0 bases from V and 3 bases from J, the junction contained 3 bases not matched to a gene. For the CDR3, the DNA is TGTGCCAGCAGCTTGGGGACAGGTAATGGAAACACCATATATTTT. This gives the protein CASSLGTGNGNTIYF.

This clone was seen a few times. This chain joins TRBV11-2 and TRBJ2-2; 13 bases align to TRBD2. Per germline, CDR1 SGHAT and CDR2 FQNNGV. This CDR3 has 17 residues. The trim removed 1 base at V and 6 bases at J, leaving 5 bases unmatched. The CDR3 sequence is CASSLARTSGRAGELFF. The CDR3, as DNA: TGTGCCAGCAGCTTAGCAAGGACTAGCGGGAGAGCCGGGGAGCTGTTTTTT.

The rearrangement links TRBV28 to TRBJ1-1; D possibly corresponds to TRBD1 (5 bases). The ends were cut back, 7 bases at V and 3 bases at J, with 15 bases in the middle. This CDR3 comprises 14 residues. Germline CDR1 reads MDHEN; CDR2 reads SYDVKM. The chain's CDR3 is CASNPNGGYTEAFF. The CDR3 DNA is TGTGCCAGCAATCCAAACGGGGGTTACACTGAAGCTTTCTTT.

CDR3 bases: TGTGCCAGCAGCTCCCGCGGGGCGGGGACTGGGGCCAACGTCCTGACTTTC. Its protein product is CASSSRGAGTGANVLTF. The chain has TRBV7-2 and TRBJ2-6; maybe TRBD2 (6 bases). Germline lookup yields CDR1 SGHTA and CDR2 FQGNSA. Trimming took 4 bases from V and 2 from J, leaving 15 bases between them. This CDR3 region has 17 residues.

The chain's CDR3 is CASSYGLAGARDTQYF. The CDR3 DNA reads TGTGCCAGCAGCTACGGACTAGCGGGAGCGCGGGATACGCAGTATTTT. V usage is TRBV7-2 and J usage is TRBJ2-3, with 13 bases identical to TRBD2. With V trimmed by 4 bases and J by 6 bases, 7 bases remained unmatched. CDR3 length equals 16 residues. Germline V CDR1 and CDR2: SGHTA, FQGNSA.

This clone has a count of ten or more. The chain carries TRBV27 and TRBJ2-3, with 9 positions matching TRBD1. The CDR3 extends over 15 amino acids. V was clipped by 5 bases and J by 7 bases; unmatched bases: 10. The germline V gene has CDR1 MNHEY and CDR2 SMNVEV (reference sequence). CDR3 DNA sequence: TGTGCCAGCAGTCCCACAGGGGGCCAGGTATATACGCAGTATTTT. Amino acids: CASSPTGGQVYTQYF.

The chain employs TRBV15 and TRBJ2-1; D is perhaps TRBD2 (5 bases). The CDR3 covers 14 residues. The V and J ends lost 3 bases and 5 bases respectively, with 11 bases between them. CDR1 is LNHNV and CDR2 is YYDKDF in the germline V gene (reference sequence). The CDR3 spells CATSSSQRNNEQFF. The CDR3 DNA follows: TGTGCCACCAGCAGTTCTCAGCGGAACAATGAGCAGTTCTTC.

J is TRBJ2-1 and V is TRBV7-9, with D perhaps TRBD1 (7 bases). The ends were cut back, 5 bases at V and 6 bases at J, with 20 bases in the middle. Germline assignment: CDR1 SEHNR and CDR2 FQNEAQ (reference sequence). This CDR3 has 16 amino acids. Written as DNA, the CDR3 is TGTGCCAGCAGCGCGCTTACAGGGGTGGGACTCAATGAGCAGTTCTTC. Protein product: CASSALTGVGLNEQFF.

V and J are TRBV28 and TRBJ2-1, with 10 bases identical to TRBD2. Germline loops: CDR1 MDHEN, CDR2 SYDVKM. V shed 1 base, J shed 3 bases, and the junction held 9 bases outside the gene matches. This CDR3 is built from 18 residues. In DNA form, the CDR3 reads TGTGCCAGCAGTTTATTAGGTTTTAGCGGGAGGAACTACAATGAGCAGTTCTTC. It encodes CASSLLGFSGRNYNEQFF.

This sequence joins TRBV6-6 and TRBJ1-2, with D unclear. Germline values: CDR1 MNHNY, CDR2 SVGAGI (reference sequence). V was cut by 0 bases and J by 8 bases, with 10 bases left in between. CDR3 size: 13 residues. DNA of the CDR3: TGTGCCAGCAGTTACTCGCCGGGTGACGGCTACACCTTC. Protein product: CASSYSPGDGYTF.

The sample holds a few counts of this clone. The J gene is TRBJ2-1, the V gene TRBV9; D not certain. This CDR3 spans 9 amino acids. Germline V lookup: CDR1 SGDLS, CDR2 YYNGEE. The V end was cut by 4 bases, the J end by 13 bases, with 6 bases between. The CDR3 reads CASSPNQFF. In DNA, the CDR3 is TGTGCCAGCAGCCCCAATCAGTTCTTC. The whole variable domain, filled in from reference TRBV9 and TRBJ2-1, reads DSGVTQTPKHLITATGQRVTLRCSPRSGDLSVYWYQQSLDQGLQFLIQYYNGEERAKGNILERFSAQQFPDLHSELNLSSLELGDSALYFCASSPNQFFGPGTRLTVL.

CDR3 coding DNA: TGCGCCAGCAGCCCCAGAGAGGGGGGGATTAGGGGGACTGAAGCTTTCTTT. Protein product: CASSPREGGIRGTEAFF. V gene TRBV4-3 combines with J gene TRBJ1-1, with D possibly TRBD1 on 6 matching bases. Deletions cut 4 bases from V and 5 bases from J, with 23 bases between. Germline V gene lookup returns CDR1 LGHNA and CDR2 YSLEER. This CDR3 contains 17 residues.

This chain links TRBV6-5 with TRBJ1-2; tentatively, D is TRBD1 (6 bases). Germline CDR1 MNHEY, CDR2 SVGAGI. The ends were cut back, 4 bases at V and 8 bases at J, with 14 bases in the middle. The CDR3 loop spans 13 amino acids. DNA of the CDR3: TGTGCCAGCAGTTCCACAGGGAGTACGGGCTACACCTTC. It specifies CASSSTGSTGYTF.

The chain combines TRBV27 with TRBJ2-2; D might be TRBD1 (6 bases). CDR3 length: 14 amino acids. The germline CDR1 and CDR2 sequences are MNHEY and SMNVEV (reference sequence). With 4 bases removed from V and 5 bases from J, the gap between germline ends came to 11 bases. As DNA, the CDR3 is TGTGCCAGCAGTTCGAACAGGGTAACCGGGGAGCTGTTTTTT. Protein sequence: CASSSNRVTGELFF.

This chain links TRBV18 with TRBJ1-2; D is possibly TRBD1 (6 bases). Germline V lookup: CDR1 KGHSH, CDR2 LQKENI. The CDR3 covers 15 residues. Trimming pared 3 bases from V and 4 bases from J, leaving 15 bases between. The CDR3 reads CASSPRQAVSYGYTF. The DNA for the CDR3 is TGTGCCAGCTCACCCCGACAGGCCGTATCCTATGGCTACACCTTC.

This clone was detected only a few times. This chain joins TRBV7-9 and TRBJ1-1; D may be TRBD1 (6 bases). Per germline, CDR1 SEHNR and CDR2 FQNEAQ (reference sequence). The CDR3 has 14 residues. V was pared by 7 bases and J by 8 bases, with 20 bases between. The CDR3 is CASTKNRAAIEAFF. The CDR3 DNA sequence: TGTGCCAGCACCAAAAACAGGGCAGCAATCGAAGCTTTCTTT.

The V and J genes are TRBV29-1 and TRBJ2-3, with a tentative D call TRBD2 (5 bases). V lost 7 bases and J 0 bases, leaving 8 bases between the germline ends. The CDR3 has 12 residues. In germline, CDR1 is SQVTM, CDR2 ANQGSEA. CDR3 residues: CSGETSTDTQYF. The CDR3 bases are TGCAGCGGGGAGACTAGCACAGATACGCAGTATTTT.

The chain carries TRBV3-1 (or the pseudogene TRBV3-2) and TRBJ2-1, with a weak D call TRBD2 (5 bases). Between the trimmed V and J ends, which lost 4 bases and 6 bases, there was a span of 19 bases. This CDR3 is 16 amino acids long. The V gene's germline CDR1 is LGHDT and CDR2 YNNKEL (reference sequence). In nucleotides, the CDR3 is TGTGCCAGCAGCCCCCGGACTTCCACTATACCCAATGAGCAGTTCTTC. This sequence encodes CASSPRTSTIPNEQFF.

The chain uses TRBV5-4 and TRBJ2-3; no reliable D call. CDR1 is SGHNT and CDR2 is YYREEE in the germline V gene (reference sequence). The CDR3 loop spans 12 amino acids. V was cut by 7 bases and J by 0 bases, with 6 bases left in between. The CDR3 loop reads CASLGSTDTQYF. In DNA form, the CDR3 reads TGTGCCAGCCTTGGCAGCACAGATACGCAGTATTTT.

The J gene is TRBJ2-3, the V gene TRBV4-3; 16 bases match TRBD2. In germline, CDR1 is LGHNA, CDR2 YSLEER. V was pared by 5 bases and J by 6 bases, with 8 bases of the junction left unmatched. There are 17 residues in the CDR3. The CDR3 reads CASSEGTSGRAADTQYF. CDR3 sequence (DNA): TGCGCCAGCAGCGAAGGGACTAGCGGGAGGGCCGCGGATACGCAGTATTTT.

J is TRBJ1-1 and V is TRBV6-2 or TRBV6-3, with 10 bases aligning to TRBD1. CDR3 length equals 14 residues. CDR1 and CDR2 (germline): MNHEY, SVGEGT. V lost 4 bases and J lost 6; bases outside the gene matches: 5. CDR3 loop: CASSLGTGAPEAFF. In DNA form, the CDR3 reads TGTGCCAGCAGTTTGGGGACAGGGGCCCCTGAAGCTTTCTTT.

CDR3 residues: CASSSVSTGNYGYTF. The DNA of the CDR3 is TGTGCCAGTAGTTCTGTCAGTACAGGGAACTATGGCTACACCTTC. V is TRBV19 and J is TRBJ1-2; D may be TRBD1 (6 bases). Trimming stripped 5 bases from V and 2 bases from J, with 15 bases between. CDR1 is LNHDA and CDR2 is SQIVND in the germline V gene (reference sequence). The CDR3 extends over 15 amino acids.

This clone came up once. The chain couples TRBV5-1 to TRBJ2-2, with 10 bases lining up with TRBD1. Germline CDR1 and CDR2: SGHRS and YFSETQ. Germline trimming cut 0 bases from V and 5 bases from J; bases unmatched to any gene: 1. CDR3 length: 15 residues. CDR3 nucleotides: TGCGCCAGCAGCTTGGGACAGGGGGCGACCGGGGAGCTGTTTTTT. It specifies CASSLGQGATGELFF.